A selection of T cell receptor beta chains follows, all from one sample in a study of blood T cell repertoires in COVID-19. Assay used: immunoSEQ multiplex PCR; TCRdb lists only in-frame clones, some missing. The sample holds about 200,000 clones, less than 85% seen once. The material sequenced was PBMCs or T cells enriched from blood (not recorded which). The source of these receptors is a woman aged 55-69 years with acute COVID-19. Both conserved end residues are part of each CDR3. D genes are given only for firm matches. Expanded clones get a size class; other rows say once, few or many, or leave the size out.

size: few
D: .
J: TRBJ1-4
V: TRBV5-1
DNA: TGCGCCAGCAGCTTTAAAGGCCAGGATGAAAAACTGTTTTTT
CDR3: CASSFKGQDEKLFF

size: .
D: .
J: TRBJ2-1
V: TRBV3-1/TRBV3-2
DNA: TGTGCCAGCAGCCAAGACACAGGGTCCTACAATGAGCAGTTCTTC
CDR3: CASSQDTGSYNEQFF

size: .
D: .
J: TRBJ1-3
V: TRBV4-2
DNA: TGTGCCAGCAGCCAAGATCCCATAGTCTCTGGAAACACCATATATTTT
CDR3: CASSQDPIVSGNTIYF

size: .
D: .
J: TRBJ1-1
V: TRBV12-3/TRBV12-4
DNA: TGTGCCAGCACATTTGCAGGGGTCACTGAAGCTTTCTTT
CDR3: CASTFAGVTEAFF

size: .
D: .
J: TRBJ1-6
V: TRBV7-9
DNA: TGTGCCAGCAGCCGTGGCGGAGAGGGTTCTTCACCCCTCCACTTT
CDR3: CASSRGGEGSSPLHF

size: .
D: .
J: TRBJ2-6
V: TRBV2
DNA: TGTGCCAGCAGCCAACAGGATCTACCTGGGGCCAACGTCCTGACTTTC
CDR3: CASSQQDLPGANVLTF

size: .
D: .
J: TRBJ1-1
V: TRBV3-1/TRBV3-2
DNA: TGTGCCAGCAGCCTCCGGGAGGGCGTGGCGAACACTGAAGCTTTCTTT
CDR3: CASSLREGVANTEAFF

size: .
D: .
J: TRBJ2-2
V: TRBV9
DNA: TGTGCCAGCAGCGTAGCGCGGGACCCCCTAACCGGGGAGCTGTTTTTT
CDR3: CASSVARDPLTGELFF

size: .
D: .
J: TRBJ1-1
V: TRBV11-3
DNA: TGTGCCAGCAGCCGCTCACAGGGATCCGCTGAAGCTTTCTTT
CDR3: CASSRSQGSAEAFF

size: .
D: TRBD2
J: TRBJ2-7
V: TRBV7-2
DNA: TGTGCCAGCAGCCTCAAAGCGGGAGTGCACTACGAGCAGTACTTC
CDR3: CASSLKAGVHYEQYF

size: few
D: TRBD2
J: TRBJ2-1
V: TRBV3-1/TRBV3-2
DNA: TGTGCCAGCAGCCACGCGGGACTAGCTGAAATCTACAATGAGCAGTTCTTC
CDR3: CASSHAGLAEIYNEQFF

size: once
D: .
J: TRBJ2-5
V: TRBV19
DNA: TGTGCCAGTAGTATAGATGGATTGGGGCAGATCCAAGAGACCCAGTACTTC
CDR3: CASSIDGLGQIQETQYF

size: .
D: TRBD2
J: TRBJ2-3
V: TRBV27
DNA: TGTGCCAGCAGTTTAGGGGAGGGGCGGCTTAGCACAGATACGCAGTATTTT
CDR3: CASSLGEGRLSTDTQYF

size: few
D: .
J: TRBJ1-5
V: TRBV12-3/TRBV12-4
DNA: TGTGCCAGCAGACCACAGGGTGGTCAGCCCCAGCATTTT
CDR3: CASRPQGGQPQHF

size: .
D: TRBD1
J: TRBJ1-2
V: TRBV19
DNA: TGTGCCGGTCGAATACAGGGGGCTGGCTACACCTTC
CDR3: CAGRIQGAGYTF

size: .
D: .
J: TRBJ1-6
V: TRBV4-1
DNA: TGCGCCAGCAGAGTTGCGGGGGTTCGGTCACCCCTCCACTTT
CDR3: CASRVAGVRSPLHF

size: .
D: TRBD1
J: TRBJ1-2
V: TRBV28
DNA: TGTGCCAGCAGCCAGGGACAGGACTATGGCTACACCTTC
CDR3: CASSQGQDYGYTF